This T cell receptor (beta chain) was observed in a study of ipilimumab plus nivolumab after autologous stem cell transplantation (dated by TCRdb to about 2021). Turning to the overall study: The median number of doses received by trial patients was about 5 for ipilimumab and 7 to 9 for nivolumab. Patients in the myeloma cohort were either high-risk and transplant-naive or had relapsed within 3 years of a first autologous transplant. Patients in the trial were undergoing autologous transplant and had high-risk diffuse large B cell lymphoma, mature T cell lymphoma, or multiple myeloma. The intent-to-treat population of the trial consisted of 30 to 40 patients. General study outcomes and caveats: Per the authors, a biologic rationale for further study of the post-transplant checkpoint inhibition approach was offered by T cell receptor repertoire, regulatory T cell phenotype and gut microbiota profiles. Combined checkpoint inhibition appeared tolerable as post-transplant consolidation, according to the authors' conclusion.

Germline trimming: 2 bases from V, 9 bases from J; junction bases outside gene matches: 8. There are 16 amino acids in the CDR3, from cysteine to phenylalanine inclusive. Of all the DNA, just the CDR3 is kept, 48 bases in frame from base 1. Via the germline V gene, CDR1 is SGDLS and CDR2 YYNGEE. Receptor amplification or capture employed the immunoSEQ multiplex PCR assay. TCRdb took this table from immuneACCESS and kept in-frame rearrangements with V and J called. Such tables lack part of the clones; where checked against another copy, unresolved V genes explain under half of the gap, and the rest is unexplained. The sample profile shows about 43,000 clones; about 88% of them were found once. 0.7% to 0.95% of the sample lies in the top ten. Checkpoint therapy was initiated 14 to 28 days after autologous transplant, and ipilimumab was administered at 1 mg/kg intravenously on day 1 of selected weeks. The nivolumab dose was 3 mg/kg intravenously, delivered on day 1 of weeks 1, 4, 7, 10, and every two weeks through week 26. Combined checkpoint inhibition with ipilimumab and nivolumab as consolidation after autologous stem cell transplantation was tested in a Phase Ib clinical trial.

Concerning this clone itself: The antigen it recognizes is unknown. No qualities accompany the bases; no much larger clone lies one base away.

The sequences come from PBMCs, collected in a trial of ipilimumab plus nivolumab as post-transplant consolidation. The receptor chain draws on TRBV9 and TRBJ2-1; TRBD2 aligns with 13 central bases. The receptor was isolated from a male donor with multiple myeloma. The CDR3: CASSVGLAGEGGEQFF. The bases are TGTGCCAGCAGCGTTGGACTAGCGGGAGAGGGTGGTGAGCAGTTCTTC. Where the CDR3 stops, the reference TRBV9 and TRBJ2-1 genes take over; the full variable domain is DSGVTQTPKHLITATGQRVTLRCSPRSGDLSVYWYQQSLDQGLQFLIQYYNGEERAKGNILERFSAQQFPDLHSELNLSSLELGDSALYFCASSVGLAGEGGEQFFGPGTRLTVL.